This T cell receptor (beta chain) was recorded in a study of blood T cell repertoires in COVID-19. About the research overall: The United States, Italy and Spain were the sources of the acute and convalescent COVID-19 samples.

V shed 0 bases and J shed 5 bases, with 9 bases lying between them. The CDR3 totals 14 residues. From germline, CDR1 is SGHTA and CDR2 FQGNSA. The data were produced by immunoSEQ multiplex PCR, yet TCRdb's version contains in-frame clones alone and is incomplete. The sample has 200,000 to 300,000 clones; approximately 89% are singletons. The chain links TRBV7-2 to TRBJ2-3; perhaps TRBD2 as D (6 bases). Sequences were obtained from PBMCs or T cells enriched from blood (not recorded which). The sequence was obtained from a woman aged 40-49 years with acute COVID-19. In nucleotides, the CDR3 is TGTGCCAGCAGCTTAGCGGGAGGCCAAGATACGCAGTATTTT. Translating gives CASSLAGGQDTQYF.